This T cell receptor (beta chain) is from a study of T cell clonality in common variable immunodeficiency. Findings and caveats of the study: CVID subjects showed higher TCRbeta clonality than healthy controls. In common variable immunodeficiency, TCR beta chains reportedly carried fewer deletions and N-nucleotide insertions.

J gave up 4 bases and V 3 bases, and 7 bases lay outside the gene matches. The CDR3 is 15 residues long. CDR1 and CDR2 (germline): LNHDA, SQIVND (reference sequence). In the case of this clone: What it binds is unknown. The read stops 3 residues short of the end of the CDR3; the missing end is completed from the germline J gene.

Control and CVID samples contributed equal amounts of genomic DNA. Generated by immunoSEQ multiplex PCR, the TCRdb table keeps only in-frame clones and is missing some. Observed in the sample are 15,000 to 20,000 clones, none of them singletons. Source material: peripheral blood mononuclear cells. The clonotype was recovered from a human donor with common variable immunodeficiency. V gene TRBV19 combines with J gene TRBJ2-7; 9 nucleotides match TRBD2. This CDR3 is CASSIGASGKYEQYF. CDR3 DNA, as far as it was read: TGTGCCAGTAGTATTGGGGCTAGCGGGAAATACGAG.